This TCR beta chain originates from a study of regulatory T cells in long-lasting Graves disease. The study's findings and limits: There was favoring of TRBV28, TRBJ1-2 and TRBJ2-5 in persistent disease.

Documented time point: newly diagnosed GD, antithyroid drugs for less than 3 months. From RNA extracted from PBMCs, the TCR library was made. Library construction for TCR beta used iRepertoire HTBI primers and Arm-PCR of CDR3 regions. TCRdb itself ran the multiplex PCR reads through MiXCR, one entry per CDR3 protein. Altogether 200,000 to 250,000 distinct CDR3 sequences are present, roughly 19% being singletons, with the ten largest covering about 12%. With 5 bases removed from V and 5 bases from J, the gap between germline ends came to 19 bases. Germline lookup yields CDR1 SEHNR and CDR2 FQNEAQ (reference sequence). The CDR3 spans 15 residues. As regards this clonotype: Antigen unknown. A read error is the likely source, as a far larger clone sits one nucleotide away.

The sample also formed part of further work on T cells in Graves' hyperthyroidism and ophthalmopathy. That source reports: The authors' 13 V-J model separated ophthalmopathy from stable hyperthyroidism.

The V gene is TRBV7-9, the J gene TRBJ2-7; D may correspond to TRBD1 or TRBD2 (5 bases each). The clonotype originates from a woman in her 30s with Graves disease. The sample here was peripheral blood mononuclear cells (PBMCs), taken at new diagnosis, from a patient treated with antithyroid drugs. CDR3 in amino acids: CASSRLPGPDHEQYF. Here the CDR3 DNA reads TGTGCCAGCAGCCGACTCCCGGGGCCGGATCACGAGCAGTACTTC.